This entry lists 24 T cell receptor beta chains sequenced from one sample in a study of T cell repertoires in ileal Crohn's disease. The assay was immunoSEQ multiplex PCR, and TCRdb's table has in-frame clones only and misses some. This table holds around 8,800 clones, 70% to 80% found once. Sequences were obtained from ileal tissue. The receptors were gathered from an adult with Crohn's disease.

The chain is built from TRBV15 and TRBJ1-3, with a possible D match to TRBD1 (6 bases). Per germline, CDR1 LNHNV and CDR2 YYDKDF (reference sequence). V lost 0 bases and J 1 base, leaving 10 bases between the germline ends. This CDR3 comprises 16 residues. The CDR3 region is CATSRDPRGSGNTIYF. CDR3 DNA sequence: TGTGCCACCAGCAGAGACCCCAGGGGATCTGGAAACACCATATATTTT.

This sequence joins TRBV4-1 and TRBJ2-1; TRBD2 aligns across 8 bases. Germline V gene data show CDR1 as MGHRA and CDR2 as YSYEKL. Trimming cost V 0 bases and J 9 bases; bases outside gene matches: 13. The CDR3 consists of 17 residues. The chain's CDR3 is CASSQEEAGAHASEQFF. The CDR3 nucleotides are TGCGCCAGCAGCCAAGAAGAAGCGGGGGCCCACGCGAGTGAGCAGTTCTTC.

The chain uses TRBV5-4 and TRBJ2-7; tentatively, D is TRBD1 (5 bases). Deletions cut 2 bases from V and 2 bases from J, with 11 bases between. Germline CDR1 and CDR2: SGHNT and YYREEE (reference sequence). This CDR3 region has 14 residues. The CDR3 DNA is TGTGCCAGCAGCTTCCGAGCCAGGGCCTACGAGCAGTACTTC. Its translation is CASSFRARAYEQYF. The full variable domain, rest sourced from reference TRBV5-4 and TRBJ2-7, is ETGVTQSPTHLIKTRGQQVTLRCSSQSGHNTVSWYQQALGQGPQFIFQYYREEENGRGNFPPRFSGLQFPNYSSELNVNALELDDSALYLCASSFRARAYEQYFGPGTRLTVT.

The V and J genes are TRBV21-1 and TRBJ1-6; the listed D gene, TRBD1, was not tested against the DNA. TRBV21-1 has pseudogene status. This CDR3 contains 17 residues. CDR3 nucleotide sequence: TGTGCCAGCAGCAAAGCGCACAGGGGCACCTATAATTCACCCCTCCACTTT. It yields the protein CASSKAHRGTYNSPLHF.

The chain links TRBV7-9 to TRBJ2-7; D call uncertain. The CDR3 has 13 residues. V lost 3 bases and J 3 bases, leaving 9 bases between the germline ends. CDR1 SEHNR and CDR2 FQNEAQ come from the germline V gene (reference sequence). The CDR3 region has the DNA TGTGCCAGCAGCTTTCTTAGCAGCTACGAGCAGTACTTC. Its translation: CASSFLSSYEQYF.

The rearrangement uses TRBV6-6 and TRBJ1-1, with 10 bases that match TRBD1. The length of the CDR3 is 13 residues. Germline V gene sequence: CDR1 MNHNY, CDR2 SVGAGI (reference sequence). V trimming: 5 bases; J trimming: 7 bases; junction bases outside the gene matches: 4. CDR3 sequence reads: CASSPDRGVEAFF. The DNA for the CDR3 is TGTGCCAGCAGTCCGGACAGGGGGGTTGAAGCTTTCTTT.

This sequence joins TRBV9 and TRBJ2-7; tentative D call: TRBD2 (6 bases). Germline CDR1 is SGDLS and CDR2 is YYNGEE. Trimming pared 0 bases from V and 6 bases from J, leaving 10 bases between. The CDR3 has 13 amino acids. The CDR3 nucleotides read TGTGCCAGCAGCGTAGTGCACGGGAGCGAGCAGTACTTC. Translation: CASSVVHGSEQYF.

The J gene is TRBJ2-6, the V gene TRBV5-4; 7 nucleotides line up with TRBD1. Trimming at V came to 0 bases and at J to 2 bases, leaving 5 bases not matched to a gene. The CDR3 extends over 17 amino acids. CDR1 and CDR2 (germline): SGHNT, YYREEE (reference sequence). The CDR3 sequence is CASSLATGRAGANVLTF. The CDR3 DNA reads as TGTGCCAGCAGCTTGGCGACAGGGCGCGCTGGGGCCAACGTCCTGACTTTC.

The chain employs TRBV29-1 and TRBJ1-1; 7 bases map to TRBD1. Germline V gives CDR1 SQVTM, CDR2 ANQGSEA. Trimming at V came to 7 bases and at J to 3 bases, leaving 14 bases not matched to a gene. CDR3 length: 15 amino acids. DNA of the CDR3: TGCAGCGCCGTCGGACAGGCCCGAACGGACACTGAAGCTTTCTTT. It is translated as CSAVGQARTDTEAFF.

The chain links TRBV7-9 to TRBJ2-2; tentative D call: TRBD1 (5 bases). The CDR3 totals 15 residues. The ends were cut back, 3 bases at V and 4 bases at J, with 12 bases in the middle. Germline V gives CDR1 SEHNR, CDR2 FQNEAQ (reference sequence). CDR3 residues: CASSFQGHFTGELFF. The CDR3 bases are TGTGCCAGCAGCTTCCAAGGACACTTCACCGGGGAGCTGTTTTTT.

The chain carries TRBV18 and TRBJ2-1, with 10 positions matching TRBD2. V was clipped by 5 bases and J by 9 bases; unmatched bases: 19. The CDR3 has 18 amino acids. In germline, CDR1 is KGHSH, CDR2 LQKENI. The CDR3 region has the DNA TGTGCCAGCTCAAAGACAGGGTACCTAGCGGGAGTAGAAGGTGAGCAGTTCTTC. Protein product: CASSKTGYLAGVEGEQFF.

This clone has just one count. V is TRBV5-1 and J is TRBJ2-3, with 8 bases identical to TRBD2. V lost 4 bases, J lost 0 bases, and 10 bases stayed unmatched. Germline V gene data show CDR1 as SGHRS and CDR2 as YFSETQ. The CDR3 consists of 17 residues. CDR3 region: CASSGRTSRLSTDTQYF. As DNA, the CDR3 is TGCGCCAGCAGCGGGAGGACTAGCCGCCTAAGCACAGATACGCAGTATTTT.

This clone was detected only once. The gene calls are TRBV30 and TRBJ2-7; 7 nucleotides agree with TRBD2. With 3 bases clipped from V and 3 bases from J, the junction kept 2 bases outside the gene matches. The CDR3 contains 12 residues. Germline V gives CDR1 GTSNPN, CDR2 SVGIG (reference sequence). CDR3 nucleotide sequence: TGTGCCTGGAGGGCTAGCGGCTACGAGCAGTACTTC. This encodes CAWRASGYEQYF.

The sample holds a few counts of this clone. Here the CDR3 DNA reads TGTGCCACCAGCAGGATTTCTAGCGGGACCTCCTACGAGCAGTACTTC. Protein product: CATSRISSGTSYEQYF. This rearrangement joins TRBV15 to TRBJ2-7; 9 bases match TRBD2. CDR3 length: 16 amino acids. The germline V gene has CDR1 LNHNV and CDR2 YYDKDF (reference sequence). V shed 3 bases, J shed 0 bases, and the junction held 6 bases outside the gene matches.

In its sample, this clone was seen once. The chain is built from TRBV4-1 and TRBJ1-2; TRBD1 matches at 10 bases. Looked up from germline, CDR1 is MGHRA and CDR2 is YSYEKL. The CDR3 contains 16 residues. V lost 1 base, J lost 4 bases, and 6 bases stayed unmatched. CDR3 coding DNA: TGCGCCAGCAGCCAAGGACAGGGGGCGCGTGGCTATGGCTACACCTTC. Its protein is CASSQGQGARGYGYTF.

V gene TRBV7-3 combines with J gene TRBJ2-5, with D possibly being TRBD2 (6 bases). Trimming pared 0 bases from V and 7 bases from J, leaving 9 bases between. Germline lookup yields CDR1 SGHTA and CDR2 FQGTGA. This CDR3 comprises 13 residues. CDR3 loop: CASSLTMGGTQYF. CDR3 DNA sequence: TGTGCCAGCAGCTTAACGATGGGAGGGACCCAGTACTTC.

V gene TRBV5-1 combines with J gene TRBJ2-7, with D perhaps TRBD1 (6 bases). The CDR3 sequence is 17 residues long. CDR1 and CDR2 from the germline V gene are SGHRS and YFSETQ. Trimming removed 0 bases from V and 6 bases from J, with 22 bases in between. In DNA, the CDR3 is TGCGCCAGCAGCTTGGATGAACAGGGAATCCCTCTCGGCGAGCAGTACTTC. This encodes CASSLDEQGIPLGEQYF.

The chain combines TRBV11-1 with TRBJ2-1; D might be TRBD2 (5 bases). Germline V gene sequence: CDR1 SGHAT, CDR2 FQDESV (reference sequence). Between the trimmed V and J ends, which lost 8 bases and 2 bases, there was a span of 10 bases. This CDR3 comprises 13 residues. The CDR3 sequence: CASGVGAYNEQFF. As DNA, the CDR3 is TGTGCCAGCGGGGTGGGAGCCTACAATGAGCAGTTCTTC.

The rearrangement links TRBV2 to TRBJ2-2, with 10 positions matching TRBD1. CDR3 length: 16 amino acids. The trim removed 5 bases at V and 4 bases at J, leaving 7 bases unmatched. CDR1 SNHLY and CDR2 FYNNEI come from the germline V gene. The CDR3 spells CASSLTGGATTGELFF. The CDR3 DNA is TGTGCCAGCAGTTTGACAGGGGGCGCCACCACCGGGGAGCTGTTTTTT.

The V and J genes are TRBV6-5 and TRBJ2-7; 8 nucleotides align to TRBD2. The trim removed 3 bases at V and 6 bases at J, leaving 10 bases unmatched. Germline loops: CDR1 MNHEY, CDR2 SVGAGI. The length of the CDR3 is 15 residues. The CDR3 spells CASSYSKSTSAEQYF. CDR3 DNA: TGTGCCAGCAGTTATTCTAAATCGACTAGCGCCGAGCAGTACTTC.

DNA for the CDR3: TGTGCCAGCAGCTCCCTAGCCCGGACAGGGAACACTGAAGCTTTCTTT. Translating it yields CASSSLARTGNTEAFF. This chain connects TRBV11-2 to TRBJ1-1, with 7 bases aligning to TRBD1. The trim removed 4 bases at V and 1 base at J, leaving 9 bases unmatched. The CDR3 consists of 16 residues. Germline CDR1 reads SGHAT; CDR2 reads FQNNGV. Full variable domain (outside the CDR3, taken from reference TRBV11-2 and TRBJ1-1): EAGVAQSPRYKIIEKRQSVAFWCNPISGHATLYWYQQILGQGPKLLIQFQNNGVVDDSQLPKDRFSAERLKGVDSTLKIQPAKLEDSAVYLCASSSLARTGNTEAFFGQGTRLTVV.

This clone was seen a few times. Here the CDR3 reads CASSYSGSTLTGELFF. The CDR3 DNA reads as TGTGCCAGCAGCTACTCCGGGTCAACCTTAACCGGGGAGCTGTTTTTT. This chain connects TRBV7-8 to TRBJ2-2; no definite D call. Trimming shortened V by 4 bases and J by 5 bases, and 17 bases separated the two germline ends. CDR3 length: 16 amino acids. Germline V lookup: CDR1 SGHVS, CDR2 FQNEAQ.

The sample holds a few counts of this clone. The genes are TRBV6-6 and TRBJ2-3, with a tentative D call TRBD2 (6 bases). The germline gives CDR1 MNHNY, CDR2 SVGAGI (reference sequence). V was trimmed by 2 bases and J by 0 bases, leaving 9 bases between them. The CDR3 covers 15 residues. The CDR3 spells CASSYVGGSTDTQYF. The CDR3 DNA reads TGTGCCAGCAGTTACGTGGGGGGAAGCACAGATACGCAGTATTTT.

The gene calls are TRBV5-1 and TRBJ1-1, with D hard to call. This CDR3 has 15 amino acids. The germline CDR1 and CDR2 sequences are SGHRS and YFSETQ. V was pared by 1 base and J by 0 bases, with 10 bases between. The CDR3: CASSLNEAMNTEAFF. DNA of the CDR3: TGCGCCAGCAGCTTGAATGAGGCAATGAACACTGAAGCTTTCTTT.